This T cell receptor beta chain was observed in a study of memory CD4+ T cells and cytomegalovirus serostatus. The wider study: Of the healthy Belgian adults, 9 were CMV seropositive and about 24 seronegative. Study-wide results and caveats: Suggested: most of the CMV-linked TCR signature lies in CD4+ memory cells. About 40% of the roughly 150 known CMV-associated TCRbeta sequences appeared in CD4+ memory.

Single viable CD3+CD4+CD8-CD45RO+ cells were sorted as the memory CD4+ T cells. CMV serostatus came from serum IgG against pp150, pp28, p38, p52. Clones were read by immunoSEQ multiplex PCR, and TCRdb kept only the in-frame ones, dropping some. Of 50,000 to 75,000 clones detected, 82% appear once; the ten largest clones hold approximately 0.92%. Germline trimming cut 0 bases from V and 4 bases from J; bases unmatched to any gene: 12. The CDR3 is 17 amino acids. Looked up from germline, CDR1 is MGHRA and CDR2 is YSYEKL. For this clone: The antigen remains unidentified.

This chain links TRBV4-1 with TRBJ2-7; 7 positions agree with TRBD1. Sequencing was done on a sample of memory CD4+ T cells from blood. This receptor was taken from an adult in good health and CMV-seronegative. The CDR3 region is CASSQDPRQGVDYEQYF. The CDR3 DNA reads TGCGCCAGCAGCCAAGACCCCAGGCAGGGGGTGGATTACGAGCAGTACTTC.